Listed below are T cell receptor beta chains from one sample, sequenced in a study of blood T cells in healthy people across ages. TCRdb itself ran the 5' RACE reads through MiXCR, one entry per CDR3 protein. The sample gives approximately 1.5 million distinct CDR3 sequences, roughly 43% of which show up once; roughly 3.7% is in the top ten. Sequences were obtained from blood. The receptor set was obtained from a woman aged 18-30 years in good health. The CDR3 runs from the conserved cysteine through the conserved F or W. Fields, in order: V gene, D gene, CDR3 protein. A D gene is named only where the DNA matches it firmly.

V gene: TRBV20-1
D gene: TRBD1
CDR3 protein: CSARLGDRDHEQYF

V gene: TRBV29-1
D gene: .
CDR3 protein: CSVEVSGGSNQPQHF

V gene: TRBV12-3/TRBV12-4
D gene: TRBD2
CDR3 protein: CASRLAGGPTYEQYF

V gene: TRBV4-3
D gene: TRBD1
CDR3 protein: CASSPTTGENSYEQYF

V gene: TRBV3-1
D gene: .
CDR3 protein: CASSQDQRGWKAQYF

V gene: TRBV18
D gene: TRBD2
CDR3 protein: CASSQRGTSGANVLTF

V gene: TRBV4-1
D gene: TRBD1
CDR3 protein: CASSQRTGPLYNEQFF

V gene: TRBV7-2
D gene: .
CDR3 protein: CASSFPSRGHRTEQFF

V gene: TRBV12-3/TRBV12-4
D gene: .
CDR3 protein: CASSFSGIHQPQHF

V gene: TRBV24-1
D gene: TRBD2
CDR3 protein: CATSDAGLGDNEQFF

V gene: TRBV11-2
D gene: .
CDR3 protein: CASSAFRDPTLYGYTF

V gene: TRBV4-2
D gene: TRBD2
CDR3 protein: CASSQVGRASDTQYF

V gene: TRBV29-1
D gene: TRBD1
CDR3 protein: CGVGTGLDQPQHF

V gene: TRBV12-3/TRBV12-4
D gene: .
CDR3 protein: CASTPRLSTDTQYF

V gene: TRBV7-9
D gene: TRBD1
CDR3 protein: CASSFTGDTGELFF

V gene: TRBV5-5
D gene: TRBD1
CDR3 protein: CASSLGRGDSSSYEQYF

V gene: TRBV5-1
D gene: .
CDR3 protein: CASSLLRDAFF

V gene: TRBV6-2/TRBV6-3
D gene: TRBD1
CDR3 protein: CASSPWGQGINYEQYF

V gene: TRBV6-2/TRBV6-3
D gene: .
CDR3 protein: CASSYSTETQYF

V gene: TRBV29-1
D gene: .
CDR3 protein: CSVGFPYNEQFF

V gene: TRBV12-3/TRBV12-4
D gene: TRBD1
CDR3 protein: CASSLALTGARETQYF

V gene: TRBV7-9
D gene: TRBD2
CDR3 protein: CASKLAGTLETQYF

V gene: TRBV24-1
D gene: .
CDR3 protein: CATSDNYPEETQYF

V gene: TRBV11-2
D gene: TRBD2
CDR3 protein: CASNGDYSYNEQFF

V gene: TRBV29-1
D gene: .
CDR3 protein: CSVSGLLSSSYEQYF

V gene: TRBV28
D gene: .
CDR3 protein: CASEFTGGPRETQYF

V gene: TRBV20-1
D gene: .
CDR3 protein: CSAEGSPTEKLFF

V gene: TRBV30
D gene: .
CDR3 protein: CAWSWTEASYEQYF

V gene: TRBV2
D gene: .
CDR3 protein: CASKVKLGTDTQYF

V gene: TRBV20-1
D gene: .
CDR3 protein: CSASQRPYEQYF

V gene: TRBV28
D gene: .
CDR3 protein: CATTQGREQFF